Presented here are 10 T cell receptor beta chains from one specimen sequenced in a study of shared clonotypes between healthy human individuals. Sequenced by immunoSEQ multiplex PCR; TCRdb stores in-frame clones only, minus some. The top ten clones hold around 0.14% of a sample with a few million clones, about 92% of them seen once. Material: naive CD4+ T cells sorted from blood. The subset denotes: CD45RA+ positively selected. The receptor source for this set is a man aged 18-30 years in good health.

This chain links TRBV7-2 with TRBJ2-3, with 9 positions matching TRBD2. The CDR3 length is 14 residues. The germline gives CDR1 SGHTA, CDR2 FQGNSA. The junction had 4 bases not matched to a gene; V was cut back by 7 bases and J by 2 bases. The chain's CDR3 is CASTIAGVTDTQYF. The CDR3 nucleotides read TGTGCCAGCACTATAGCGGGGGTCACAGATACGCAGTATTTT. Full variable domain (remainder filled in from reference TRBV7-2 and TRBJ2-3): GAGVSQSPSNKVTEKGKDVELRCDPISGHTALYWYRQSLGQGLEFLIYFQGNSAPDKSGLPSDRFSAERTGGSVSTLTIQRTQQEDSAVYLCASTIAGVTDTQYFGPGTRLTVL.

The chain employs TRBV5-1 and TRBJ2-1; 8 positions match TRBD2. CDR1 is SGHRS and CDR2 is YFSETQ in the germline V gene. The CDR3 is 16 residues long. V lost 0 bases, J lost 1 base, and 3 bases stayed unmatched. DNA for the CDR3: TGCGCCAGCAGCTTGGGACAGCGGGAGTCCTACAATGAGCAGTTCTTC. Translation: CASSLGQRESYNEQFF.

V and J are TRBV13 and TRBJ1-3; D unresolved. This CDR3 has 15 amino acids. Trimming pared 5 bases from V and 0 bases from J, leaving 11 bases between. Germline V gene sequence: CDR1 PRHDT, CDR2 FYEKMQ (reference sequence). The CDR3 nucleotides read TGTGCCAGCAGCCCTGGCACCTTCTCTGGAAACACCATATATTTT. The encoded protein is CASSPGTFSGNTIYF.

The chain links TRBV2 to TRBJ1-1; 7 bases align to TRBD1. Trimming at V came to 7 bases and at J to 1 base, leaving 9 bases not matched to a gene. Per the germline V gene, CDR1 is SNHLY and CDR2 is FYNNEI. This CDR3 spans 15 amino acids. The CDR3 DNA reads TGTGCCAGCACCCCCAAACAGGGGTGGAACACTGAAGCTTTCTTT. Translated, it gives CASTPKQGWNTEAFF.

CDR3 region: CASGPGGGRIYEQYF. CDR3 in DNA: TGTGCCAGTGGGCCCGGGGGCGGGAGGATCTACGAGCAGTACTTC. The J gene is TRBJ2-7, the V gene TRBV19; TRBD2 matches 8 bases. This CDR3 is built from 15 residues. J was trimmed by 3 bases and V by 8 bases; bases with no gene match: 12. The germline V gene encodes CDR1 LNHDA and CDR2 SQIVND (reference sequence). Complete variable domain (other parts from reference TRBV19 and TRBJ2-7): DGGITQSPKYLFRKEGQNVTLSCEQNLNHDAMYWYRQDPGQGLRLIYYSQIVNDFQKGDIAEGYSVSREKKESFPLTVTSAQKNPTAFYLCASGPGGGRIYEQYFGPGTRLTVT.

The CDR3 region has the DNA TGTGCCTTAGGAGGGAGCAGTGTCCTTTCACCCCTCCACTTT. Translating it yields CALGGSSVLSPLHF. This sequence joins TRBV30 and TRBJ1-6; D ambiguous. The length of the CDR3 is 14 residues. Germline V CDR1 and CDR2: GTSNPN, SVGIG (reference sequence). V lost 7 bases to trimming and J lost 9 bases, with 19 bases between them.

The chain carries TRBV2 and TRBJ2-1; 12 bases fit TRBD2. Germline V gene data show CDR1 as SNHLY and CDR2 as FYNNEI. V trimming: 3 bases; J trimming: 9 bases; junction bases outside the gene matches: 6. The CDR3 contains 15 residues. CDR3 residues: CASSETSGGLSEQFF. In nucleotides, the CDR3 is TGTGCCAGCAGTGAGACTAGCGGGGGCCTGTCTGAGCAGTTCTTC.

The chain carries TRBV5-4 and TRBJ1-1, with 7 bases that match TRBD1. The CDR3 is made up of 15 amino acids. Germline trimming cut 5 bases from V and 2 bases from J; bases unmatched to any gene: 9. In germline, CDR1 is SGHNT, CDR2 YYREEE (reference sequence). CDR3 coding DNA: TGTGCCAGCAGACTCACAGGGGCGGGTAACACTGAAGCTTTCTTT. Its protein product is CASRLTGAGNTEAFF. The full variable domain, its missing parts supplied by reference TRBV5-4 and TRBJ1-1, is ETGVTQSPTHLIKTRGQQVTLRCSSQSGHNTVSWYQQALGQGPQFIFQYYREEENGRGNFPPRFSGLQFPNYSSELNVNALELDDSALYLCASRLTGAGNTEAFFGQGTRLTVV.

V is TRBV9 and J is TRBJ2-1; possibly TRBD2 for D (6 bases). CDR3 length: 15 residues. Germline CDR1 reads SGDLS; CDR2 reads YYNGEE. V lost 4 bases and J lost 2, with 13 bases in between. DNA for the CDR3: TGTGCCAGCAGCCTAGGAGGGGAAACCTACAATGAGCAGTTCTTC. As protein: CASSLGGETYNEQFF.

The V call is TRBV6-1, the J call TRBJ1-3; D is uncertain. Trimming removed 0 bases at V and 5 bases at J, with 5 bases between. The germline V gene encodes CDR1 MNHNS and CDR2 SASEGT. This CDR3 is 13 amino acids long. The CDR3 coding sequence is TGTGCCAGCAGTGAAGCCAGGAGAAACACCATATATTTT. As protein: CASSEARRNTIYF.